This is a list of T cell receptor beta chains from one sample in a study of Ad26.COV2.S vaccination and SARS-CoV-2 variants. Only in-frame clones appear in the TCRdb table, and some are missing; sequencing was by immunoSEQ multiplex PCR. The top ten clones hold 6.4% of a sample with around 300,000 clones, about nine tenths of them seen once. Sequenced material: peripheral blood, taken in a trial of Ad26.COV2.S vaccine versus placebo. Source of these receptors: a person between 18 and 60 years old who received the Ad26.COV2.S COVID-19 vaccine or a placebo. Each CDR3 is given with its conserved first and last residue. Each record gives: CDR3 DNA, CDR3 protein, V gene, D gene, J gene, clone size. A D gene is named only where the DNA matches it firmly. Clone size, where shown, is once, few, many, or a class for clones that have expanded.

DNA: TGTGCCACCAGCAGAGAGGCCTTCCGTAATTCACCCCTCCACTTT
CDR3: CATSREAFRNSPLHF
V: TRBV15
D: .
J: TRBJ1-6
size: few

DNA: TGTGCCAGCAGACCAGGCCCCAACGCCGAGCAGTACTTC
CDR3: CASRPGPNAEQYF
V: TRBV2
D: .
J: TRBJ2-7
size: few

DNA: TGTGCCAGCAGCCCCGGACTAGCGGGCCACGAGCAGTACTTC
CDR3: CASSPGLAGHEQYF
V: TRBV7-3
D: TRBD2
J: TRBJ2-7
size: .

DNA: TGTGCCAGCAGCTTATCTCGGGGGCGGGGAGCTTTCTTT
CDR3: CASSLSRGRGAFF
V: TRBV7-8
D: .
J: TRBJ1-1
size: .

DNA: TGTGCCAGCAGCCAAGTAAGCAGCGCCACCTACGAGCAGTACTTC
CDR3: CASSQVSSATYEQYF
V: TRBV14
D: .
J: TRBJ2-7
size: .

DNA: TGTGCCACCAGCAGAGGTTCCCAAGTGTTATTGAACACTGAAGCTTTCTTT
CDR3: CATSRGSQVLLNTEAFF
V: TRBV15
D: .
J: TRBJ1-1
size: once

DNA: TGTGCCAGTAGCCGAGTTCGCGGGGCCCAGCATTTT
CDR3: CASSRVRGAQHF
V: TRBV19
D: .
J: TRBJ1-5
size: .

DNA: TGTGCCAGCACCATCGACAGGGGCAGCGCTTACGAGCAGTACTTC
CDR3: CASTIDRGSAYEQYF
V: TRBV6-5
D: TRBD1
J: TRBJ2-7
size: .

DNA: TGCGCCAGCAGCTTGTCAGGGGACATCACAGATACGCAGTATTTT
CDR3: CASSLSGDITDTQYF
V: TRBV5-1
D: .
J: TRBJ2-3
size: .

DNA: TGTGCCAGCAGCTTGTCTTGGGGAAACACAGATACGCAGTATTTT
CDR3: CASSLSWGNTDTQYF
V: TRBV5-4
D: .
J: TRBJ2-3
size: .

DNA: TGTGCCAGCAGCGTAGCCTACGGGACAGGAGTTAATGAAAAACTGTTTTTT
CDR3: CASSVAYGTGVNEKLFF
V: TRBV9
D: TRBD1
J: TRBJ1-4
size: .

DNA: TGTGCCAGAACCGGTAGTATCTCCTTATTAAACTACGAGCAGTACTTC
CDR3: CARTGSISLLNYEQYF
V: TRBV5-3
D: .
J: TRBJ2-7
size: few

DNA: TGCGCCAGCAGCCACGGGGTGGGAAACACCATATATTTT
CDR3: CASSHGVGNTIYF
V: TRBV4-3
D: .
J: TRBJ1-3
size: .

DNA: TGTGCCAGCAGTTACGAGACAGCCTTCACCGGGGAGCTGTTTTTT
CDR3: CASSYETAFTGELFF
V: TRBV6-2/TRBV6-3
D: .
J: TRBJ2-2
size: .

DNA: TGCGCCAGCAGCTTGTGGGCTAGCGGGACCTACGAGCAGTACTTC
CDR3: CASSLWASGTYEQYF
V: TRBV5-1
D: TRBD2
J: TRBJ2-7
size: .

DNA: TGTGCCAGCAGCCCGCGGGTCCGGGGGTTAAGGGAGACCCAGTACTTC
CDR3: CASSPRVRGLRETQYF
V: TRBV5-4
D: .
J: TRBJ2-5
size: .

DNA: TGTGCCAGCAGTGAAGTCTTGACCGGGGGGGAAGCTTTCTTT
CDR3: CASSEVLTGGEAFF
V: TRBV6-1
D: .
J: TRBJ1-1
size: .

DNA: TGTGCCAGTAGTATAGGTACGCTGGGCCGGCTGAGGTACAATGAGCAGTTCTTC
CDR3: CASSIGTLGRLRYNEQFF
V: TRBV19
D: .
J: TRBJ2-1
size: .

DNA: TGCGCCAGCAGCTTAAGGACTAGCGGGACGGGGGAGCTGTTTTTT
CDR3: CASSLRTSGTGELFF
V: TRBV5-1
D: TRBD2
J: TRBJ2-2
size: .

DNA: TGTGCCAGCAGCTTAATTGGGACTAGCGAGATCTACTTC
CDR3: CASSLIGTSEIYF
V: TRBV7-3
D: TRBD2
J: TRBJ2-5
size: .

DNA: TGTGCCAGCAGCTTAATAGGGACTAGCGGGGGGCGGGGCACAGATACGCAGTATTTT
CDR3: CASSLIGTSGGRGTDTQYF
V: TRBV7-2
D: TRBD2
J: TRBJ2-3
size: .

DNA: TGTGCCATCTTTCGGTCAGGCTACACCTTC
CDR3: CAIFRSGYTF
V: TRBV28
D: .
J: TRBJ1-2
size: once

DNA: TGTGCCAGCAGAACGGACAGAAGCTCCTATAATTCACCCCTCCACTTT
CDR3: CASRTDRSSYNSPLHF
V: TRBV2
D: .
J: TRBJ1-6
size: .

DNA: TGCACCAGCAGCCAGGTTAGCGGGAGGATAAATGAGCAGTTCTTC
CDR3: CTSSQVSGRINEQFF
V: TRBV1
D: .
J: TRBJ2-1
size: .